This T cell receptor (beta chain) is from a study of graft-versus-host responses after intestinal transplantation. On the study more broadly: In this cohort, recipients had multivisceral, liver-intestinal, or isolated intestinal transplants. Uniformly, recipients were administered anti-thymocyte globulin induction with subsequent tacrolimus and steroids for 3 to 4 years.

CDR1 is ENHRY, CDR2 SYGVKD, per germline. Trimming took 6 bases from V and 5 from J, leaving 11 bases between them. This CDR3 has 12 residues. Profiled with immunoSEQ multiplex PCR; TCRdb holds only in-frame clones, not every one. The sample carries 77,000 or so clones, 90% to 95% recorded once. Study results and caveats: Peak circulating GvH clone levels were associated with early post-transplant HvG declines.

This clone was recorded a few times. Its antigen is not identified. The rearrangement joins TRBV10-3 to TRBJ2-7, with no clear D. The sequence was collected from a human donor who received an intestinal transplant. The material sequenced was unstimulated CD8+ T cells sorted from spleen or lymph node cells, taken before intestinal transplant. The CDR3 spells CAISQFLHEQYF. In DNA, the CDR3 is TGTGCCATCAGCCAATTCCTTCACGAGCAGTACTTC.